A selection of T cell receptor beta chains follows, all from one sample in a study of CD8 T cells in Susac syndrome. TCRdb called the immunoSEQ multiplex PCR reads again in MiXCR, with one record for every CDR3 protein. This repertoire shows about 180,000 distinct CDR3 sequences, 95% found once; its top ten account for approximately 0.09%. Material: CD4+ T cells from PBMCs. Receptors originate from a human donor with multiple sclerosis. CDR3s include the opening cysteine and the closing phenylalanine or tryptophan. Clone size is stated in some rows and not others, as once, few, many or a class when expanded.

v_gene	j_gene	abundance	CDR3aa
TRBV5-4	TRBJ2-7	.	CASSFRGPQYEQYF
TRBV18	TRBJ2-5	.	CASSRDFQETQYF
TRBV5-1	TRBJ2-2	.	CASSPHRDRNTGELFF
TRBV9	TRBJ1-3	.	CASSSRTGQRGNTIYF
TRBV4-1	TRBJ2-6	once	CASSQAAGGSGANVLTF
TRBV20-1	TRBJ1-4	.	CSARDSLNEKLFF
TRBV7-2	TRBJ2-1	once	CASSLAIMTGEGYNEQFF
TRBV7-2	TRBJ2-3	.	CASSPEGRNTDTQYF
TRBV7-9	TRBJ1-1	.	CASSLAGQEAFF
TRBV28	TRBJ1-1	.	CASSLLANTEAFF
TRBV2	TRBJ2-5	.	CASSGPVKGETQYF
TRBV5-1	TRBJ1-4	.	CASSLGQQNEKLFF
TRBV2	TRBJ2-7	.	CASSGLAGGSYEQYF
TRBV20-1	TRBJ1-6	.	CSARDRLQLDNSPLHF
TRBV30	TRBJ1-2	.	CAWTSGGGGYTF
TRBV29-1	TRBJ2-1	.	CSVERTGSDEQFF
TRBV2	TRBJ2-7	.	CASMSPTGMYEQYF
TRBV6-5	TRBJ2-7	.	CASVNAGRGEQYF
TRBV29-1	TRBJ2-3	.	CSDKRGSDTQYF
TRBV12-3/TRBV12-4	TRBJ1-1	.	CASSLGQGTFF
TRBV9	TRBJ2-2	.	CASSVLAGGSTGELFF
TRBV20-1	TRBJ1-1	.	CSARVRARGAFF
TRBV6-2/TRBV6-3	TRBJ1-1	.	CASSYPRRGSEAFF
TRBV30	TRBJ1-1	.	CALRHETEAFF
TRBV19	TRBJ2-3	.	CASSMGHVADTQYF
TRBV4-3	TRBJ2-1	once	CASSQDPSGTGVGNEQFF
TRBV15	TRBJ2-1	.	CATSALAGMYNEQFF